This TCR beta chain originates from a study of blood T cells in healthy people across ages. Findings of the study overall: When one million T cells were used, diversity estimates were thought to be underestimates. Higher diversity, along with more naive CD4+ cells, distinguished long-lived donors from aged donors.

A second about 6 to 12 cycle PCR used barcoded and J-beta primers. MiXCR was run by TCRdb on the 5' RACE reads, yielding one entry per CDR3 protein. The sample yields roughly 1.7 million distinct CDR3 sequences, about 35% seen once. The CDR3 sequence is 12 residues long. Unmatched junction bases numbered 5, after V lost 6 bases and J lost 5 bases. CDR1 SQVTM and CDR2 ANQGSEA come from the germline V gene. Isolation of PBMCs gave at least 6 million cells per sample. Many counts were recorded for this clonotype. Its antigen is as yet unknown. This clonotype was obtained from a woman younger than 45 in good health. The rearrangement links TRBV29-1 to TRBJ2-5, with 8 bases matching TRBD1. The material sequenced was blood. In DNA, the CDR3 is TGCAGCGTAAGGACAGGGAAGGAGACCCAGTACTTC. Translated: CSVRTGKETQYF.